The source of this T cell receptor beta chain is a study of shared clonotypes between healthy human individuals. Study summary: Donor composition was a couple of women and a few men, aged 18 to 49. CD4 naive cells filled three plates per donor, CD4 memory three, CD8 naive two and CD8 memory one.

A note on this clone: The antigen is unknown.

Measured with immunoSEQ multiplex PCR; TCRdb has only the in-frame clones, and not every one. The sample yields around 940,000 clones, 70% to 85% seen once. Study outcomes and limitations: There were few donors, and this limited the genetic and exposure-history diversity represented.

V lost 6 bases and J lost 13; bases outside the gene matches: 16. Germline CDR1 reads WSHSY; CDR2 reads SAAADI. The CDR3 spans 14 residues. This receptor was taken from a man younger than 35 in good health. The sample was memory CD4+ T cells sorted from blood. Subset in this sample: CD45RA-negative fraction. This chain joins TRBV10-2 and TRBJ1-2; 8 bases match TRBD1. Here the CDR3 reads CASREISGGPSLTF. CDR3 sequence (DNA): TGCGCCAGCAGAGAAATCTCAGGGGGCCCCTCTCTCACCTTC.